This TCR beta chain was sequenced for a study of technical replicates of blood from several donors. Assay used: immunoSEQ multiplex PCR; TCRdb lists only in-frame clones, some missing. The table records tens of thousands of clones, 96% of them present only once. With 3 bases removed from V and 1 base from J, the gap between germline ends came to 9 bases. Germline CDR1 is MDHEN and CDR2 is SYDVKM. The CDR3 loop spans 14 amino acids. The origin of this receptor is a human donor in good health. This sequence joins TRBV28 and TRBJ2-5; possible D gene TRBD2, 5 bases. The sample was T cells isolated from PBMCs. The CDR3 here is CASSLRAVQETQYF. CDR3 bases: TGTGCCAGCAGTTTGAGGGCAGTCCAAGAGACCCAGTACTTC.